Below, 23 T cell receptor beta chains from the same sample are listed, as sequenced in a study of OX40 agonist ivuxolimab in advanced cancers. Sequencing used immunoSEQ multiplex PCR; TCRdb keeps in-frame clones, though not all of them. This table has about 78,000 clones, roughly 84% appearing once. This specimen consisted of CD4+ or CD8+ T cells sorted from blood, obtained in a trial of the OX40 agonist ivuxolimab. The receptor set was obtained from an adult with an advanced solid tumor such as melanoma, head and neck, liver or kidney cancer.

The chain links TRBV27 to TRBJ2-3; TRBD2 is a possible D gene (5 bases). The V gene's germline CDR1 is MNHEY and CDR2 SMNVEV (reference sequence). This CDR3 has 14 residues. Trimming stripped 5 bases from V and 2 bases from J, with 11 bases between. In DNA form, the CDR3 reads TGTGCCAGCAGTCTCGGACTTCACACAGATACGCAGTATTTT. Encoded protein: CASSLGLHTDTQYF.

The rearrangement joins TRBV15 to TRBJ2-3; 8 bases map to TRBD1. After removal of 3 bases from V and 1 base from J, the junction contained 3 bases not matched to a gene. The germline V gene has CDR1 LNHNV and CDR2 YYDKDF (reference sequence). The CDR3 has 15 residues. The CDR3 region is CATSRNRGGTDTQYF. The DNA of the CDR3 is TGTGCCACCAGCAGGAACAGGGGGGGCACAGATACGCAGTATTTT.

This clone was found once. The gene calls are TRBV10-1 and TRBJ2-5; 12 nucleotides agree with TRBD2. CDR1 WNHNN and CDR2 SYGVQD come from the germline V gene (reference sequence). This CDR3 has 16 amino acids. The junction had 6 bases not matched to a gene; V was cut back by 4 bases and J by 3 bases. In DNA form, the CDR3 reads TGCGCCAGCAGTGCGACTAGCGGGGGCCCGAAAGAGACCCAGTACTTC. Translated: CASSATSGGPKETQYF.

The chain recombines TRBV5-1 with TRBJ1-4, with D tentatively TRBD1 (5 bases). Germline CDR1 is SGHRS and CDR2 is YFSETQ. This CDR3 region has 16 residues. V lost 4 bases and J lost 10, with 23 bases in between. CDR3 protein: CASSGDGTSSTGKLFF. The CDR3 nucleotides read TGCGCCAGCAGCGGGGACGGGACCTCTTCCACAGGAAAACTGTTTTTT.

The chain recombines TRBV4-1 with TRBJ2-3; 11 bases line up with TRBD2. The length of the CDR3 is 17 residues. Germline CDR1 reads MGHRA; CDR2 reads YSYEKL. The V gene end was trimmed by 4 bases and the J gene end by 2 bases; junction bases not matched to a gene: 8. In nucleotides, the CDR3 is TGCGCCAGCAGCCCAAAGACTAGCGGGATTCCCACAGATACGCAGTATTTT. It is translated as CASSPKTSGIPTDTQYF.

The V call is TRBV6-1, the J call TRBJ2-7; D is undetermined. Germline loops: CDR1 MNHNS, CDR2 SASEGT. V lost 6 bases and J 6 bases, leaving 9 bases between the germline ends. CDR3 length: 11 residues. As DNA, the CDR3 is TGTGCCAGCAGGCTTGTAGGCGAGCAGTACTTC. It yields the protein CASRLVGEQYF.

V usage is TRBV5-5 and J usage is TRBJ2-7; D is perhaps TRBD1 (5 bases). CDR1 and CDR2 (germline): SGHKS, YYEKEE (reference sequence). With 0 bases removed from V and 4 bases from J, the gap between germline ends came to 11 bases. The CDR3 covers 14 residues. The CDR3 region has the DNA TGTGCCAGCAGCTTGGCCCAGGGTAATTACGAGCAGTACTTC. This gives the protein CASSLAQGNYEQYF.

This chain uses TRBV6-5 with TRBJ2-7; tentative D call: TRBD2 (5 bases). V gave up 6 bases and J gave up 3 bases, with 18 bases separating them. Germline V lookup: CDR1 MNHEY, CDR2 SVGAGI. The CDR3 covers 15 residues. CDR3 sequence reads: CASRAQAEYGYEQYF. The CDR3 nucleotides are TGTGCCAGCAGAGCGCAAGCGGAATACGGCTACGAGCAGTACTTC.

This chain connects TRBV6-1 to TRBJ1-5, with D possibly being TRBD1 (5 bases). Germline V gene lookup returns CDR1 MNHNS and CDR2 SASEGT. This CDR3 comprises 15 residues. The germline V and J ends were trimmed by 10 bases and 0 bases, with 16 bases remaining between them. In DNA form, the CDR3 reads TGTGCCACCCGAGGTTGGGGGGATAGCAATCAGCCCCAGCATTTT. Translating it yields CATRGWGDSNQPQHF.

This clone appeared a single time. J is TRBJ1-1 and V is TRBV7-2; D is ambiguous. Trimming left V 2 bases short and J 3 bases short, with 7 bases between. The CDR3 length is 13 residues. Germline V gene lookup returns CDR1 SGHTA and CDR2 FQGNSA. In DNA, the CDR3 is TGTGCCAGCAGCTTAAATGGGTACACTGAAGCTTTCTTT. Protein product: CASSLNGYTEAFF.

This chain joins TRBV5-1 and TRBJ2-3; D not resolved. Germline V CDR1 and CDR2: SGHRS, YFSETQ. With 0 bases removed from V and 6 bases from J, the gap between germline ends came to 8 bases. This CDR3 has 13 amino acids. As DNA, the CDR3 is TGCGCCAGCAGCTTGGCCTTCCGGGATACGCAGTATTTT. Protein sequence: CASSLAFRDTQYF. Filled out from reference TRBV5-1 and TRBJ2-3, the complete variable domain reads KAGVTQTPRYLIKTRGQQVTLSCSPISGHRSVSWYQQTPGQGLQFLFEYFSETQRNKGNFPGRFSGRQFSNSRSEMNVSTLELGDSALYLCASSLAFRDTQYFGPGTRLTVL.

The J gene is TRBJ2-5, the V gene TRBV6-5; perhaps TRBD2 as D (5 bases). Germline CDR1 is MNHEY and CDR2 is SVGAGI. Trimming removed 4 bases at V and 1 base at J, with 7 bases between. The CDR3 has 13 residues. CDR3 nucleotide sequence: TGTGCCAGCAGTTTAACTAGCCAAGAGACCCAGTACTTC. It specifies CASSLTSQETQYF.

The CDR3 protein is CASSLFGTGSSEQYF. In nucleotides, the CDR3 is TGTGCCAGCAGCTTATTTGGGACCGGCTCTTCCGAGCAGTACTTC. The chain recombines TRBV7-2 with TRBJ2-7; D may be TRBD1 or TRBD2 (5 bases each). Germline CDR1 reads SGHTA; CDR2 reads FQGNSA. This CDR3 comprises 15 residues. V shed 2 bases and J shed 6 bases, with 17 bases lying between them. Drawing the rest from reference TRBV7-2 and TRBJ2-7, the complete variable domain is GAGVSQSPSNKVTEKGKDVELRCDPISGHTALYWYRQSLGQGLEFLIYFQGNSAPDKSGLPSDRFSAERTGGSVSTLTIQRTQQEDSAVYLCASSLFGTGSSEQYFGPGTRLTVT.

The V gene is TRBV6-6, the J gene TRBJ1-1; 9 bases match TRBD1. The V segment lost 0 bases and the J segment 4 bases; nucleotides outside the gene matches: 3. The CDR3 sequence is 15 residues long. CDR1 is MNHNY, CDR2 SVGAGI, per germline (reference sequence). The chain's CDR3 is CASSYSQGAGTEAFF. In DNA, the CDR3 is TGTGCCAGCAGTTACTCACAGGGGGCGGGCACTGAAGCTTTCTTT.

V and J are TRBV28 and TRBJ1-2; D is possibly TRBD1 (6 bases). Germline V CDR1 and CDR2: MDHEN, SYDVKM. This CDR3 is built from 15 residues. Trimming removed 5 bases at V and 0 bases at J, with 13 bases between. The CDR3 nucleotides read TGTGCCAGCAGTCCTCCGGACAGACCTAACTATGGCTACACCTTC. Translated: CASSPPDRPNYGYTF.

The gene calls are TRBV13 and TRBJ2-7; 10 bases agree with TRBD2. Germline CDR1 is PRHDT and CDR2 is FYEKMQ (reference sequence). Losses at the gene ends were 5 bases for V and 13 bases for J; bases not matched to a gene: 8. The CDR3 is made up of 12 amino acids. The CDR3 here is CASSGSSGRLYF. The CDR3 coding sequence is TGTGCCAGCAGCGGATCTAGCGGGAGACTTTACTTC.

For the CDR3, the DNA is TGTGCCAGCAGCTTGGTTATGGCGGGAGGGCTCGGGACCCAGTACTTC. It translates to CASSLVMAGGLGTQYF. V is TRBV5-4 and J is TRBJ2-5; 9 bases match TRBD2. Trimming cost V 0 bases and J 7 bases; bases outside gene matches: 10. Germline V lookup: CDR1 SGHNT, CDR2 YYREEE (reference sequence). There are 16 residues in the CDR3.

The chain carries TRBV28 and TRBJ2-5, with 9 bases lining up with TRBD1. Germline-derived CDR1 and CDR2 are MDHEN and SYDVKM. The CDR3 has 14 residues. J gave up 4 bases and V 6 bases, and 6 bases lay outside the gene matches. The CDR3 loop is CASSEQGAGETQYF. The CDR3 DNA reads TGTGCCAGCAGCGAACAGGGGGCGGGAGAGACCCAGTACTTC.

The V call is TRBV28, the J call TRBJ2-7; D is unclear. The CDR3 consists of 12 residues. Looked up from germline, CDR1 is MDHEN and CDR2 is SYDVKM. V dropped 6 bases and J dropped 3 bases, with 9 bases sitting between them. As DNA, the CDR3 is TGTGCCAGCAGCCGGGCCAACTACGAGCAGTACTTC. Amino acid sequence: CASSRANYEQYF.

The rearrangement uses TRBV7-2 and TRBJ2-7; 9 nucleotides align to TRBD2. The V and J ends lost 8 bases and 2 bases, in that order; junction bases with no gene match: 7. The V gene's germline CDR1 is SGHTA and CDR2 FQGNSA. CDR3 length equals 14 residues. The DNA of the CDR3 is TGTGCCAGCTCAACTAGCGGGCCCCCCTACGAGCAGTACTTC. It encodes CASSTSGPPYEQYF. Full variable domain (remainder filled in from reference TRBV7-2 and TRBJ2-7): GAGVSQSPSNKVTEKGKDVELRCDPISGHTALYWYRQSLGQGLEFLIYFQGNSAPDKSGLPSDRFSAERTGGSVSTLTIQRTQQEDSAVYLCASSTSGPPYEQYFGPGTRLTVT.

With respect to this clone: The same CDR3 arises from other DNA sequences in this sample as well. The chain recombines TRBV2 with TRBJ2-2; TRBD1 matches at 7 bases. The CDR3 sequence is 16 residues long. In germline, CDR1 is SNHLY, CDR2 FYNNEI. V shed 3 bases and J 6 bases; nucleotides not matched to a gene: 10. CDR3 in amino acids: CASSERQGVFAGELFF. CDR3 nucleotide sequence: TGTGCCAGCAGTGAGAGGCAGGGGGTCTTCGCCGGGGAGCTGTTTTTT. Looking up the rest from reference TRBV2 and TRBJ2-2 gives the full variable domain: EPEVTQTPSHQVTQMGQEVILRCVPISNHLYFYWYRQILGQKVEFLVSFYNNEISEKSEIFDDQFSVERPDGSNFTLKIRSTKLEDSAMYFCASSERQGVFAGELFFGEGSRLTVL.

J is TRBJ2-2 and V is TRBV19, with D possibly being TRBD1 (7 bases). V lost 0 bases, J lost 4 bases, and 15 bases lay in between. This CDR3 region has 17 residues. Germline V gives CDR1 LNHDA, CDR2 SQIVND (reference sequence). The CDR3 reads CASSIEAQGGSTGELFF. For the CDR3, the DNA is TGTGCCAGTAGTATAGAGGCCCAGGGGGGAAGCACCGGGGAGCTGTTTTTT.

The chain has TRBV18 and TRBJ2-5; 7 positions match TRBD1. Germline V gene lookup returns CDR1 KGHSH and CDR2 LQKENI. The CDR3 extends over 13 amino acids. Losses at the gene ends were 3 bases for V and 4 bases for J; bases not matched to a gene: 2. CDR3 DNA: TGTGCCAGCTCACCGGACAGGCTAGAGACCCAGTACTTC. This gives the protein CASSPDRLETQYF. The full variable domain, completed using reference TRBV18 and TRBJ2-5, is NAGVMQNPRHLVRRRGQEARLRCSPMKGHSHVYWYRQLPEEGLKFMVYLQKENIIDESGMPKERFSAEFPKEGPSILRIQQVVRGDSAAYFCASSPDRLETQYFGPGTRLLVL.